The clone carrying this T cell receptor beta chain was seen more than once but under ten times. This specimen belongs to a study of early T cells in non-severe SARS-CoV-2 infection. Separate cDNA molecules each had unique molecular identifiers attached to them. One entry per CDR3 protein results from TCRdb running MiXCR on the 5' RACE reads. This table holds 35,000 to 45,000 distinct CDR3 sequences, roughly 3.9% found once. V dropped 4 bases and J dropped 3; count of bases not matched to a gene: 7. CDR3 size: 15 residues. Germline values: CDR1 SGHRS, CDR2 YFSETQ. The rearrangement links TRBV5-1 to TRBJ1-1; 9 bases line up with TRBD1. The clonotype was recovered from an adult who was a healthcare worker with PCR-confirmed SARS-CoV-2 infection or an uninfected control (not recorded which). The specimen sequenced was whole blood. CDR3 bases: TGCGCCAGCAGCCCGACAGGGGGATGGGACACTGAAGCTTTCTTT. Translating gives CASSPTGGWDTEAFF.